Below are 21 T cell receptor beta chains sequenced from a single sample in a study of shared T cell receptors in the human thymus. Generated by immunoSEQ multiplex PCR, the TCRdb table keeps only in-frame clones and is missing some. The repertoire holds approximately 730,000 clones, with approximately 85% as singletons. These data were likewise used in another study, on human thymus T cells.

The sample was thymocytes. The receptor set was obtained from a girl less than two years old with a congenital heart defect.

The chain combines TRBV18 with TRBJ1-4; D is possibly TRBD1 (6 bases). This CDR3 region has 20 residues. Trimming pared 3 bases from V and 6 bases from J, leaving 29 bases between. In germline, CDR1 is KGHSH, CDR2 LQKENI. The DNA of the CDR3 is TGTGCCAGCTCACCGGGAGCTTGCGGACAGAGAAACCCGAGGGATGAAAAACTGTTTTTT. Protein product: CASSPGACGQRNPRDEKLFF.

This sequence joins TRBV14 and TRBJ1-2; D not resolved. Per germline, CDR1 SGHDN and CDR2 FVKESK. This CDR3 comprises 16 residues. Trimming pared 0 bases from V and 7 bases from J, leaving 18 bases between. CDR3 protein: CASSQEWGSRLSGYTF. The CDR3 region has the DNA TGTGCCAGCAGCCAAGAATGGGGATCGAGACTAAGTGGCTACACCTTC.

The CDR3 loop reads CASSHQGKAFF. For the CDR3, the DNA is TGTGCCAGCAGCCACCAGGGGAAAGCTTTCTTT. The chain uses TRBV7-9 and TRBJ1-1; a possible D gene is TRBD1 (6 bases). The CDR3 is 11 amino acids. Germline-derived CDR1 and CDR2 are SEHNR and FQNEAQ (reference sequence). The germline V and J ends were trimmed by 5 bases and 9 bases, with 10 bases remaining between them.

This clone is a singleton in its sample. The V and J genes are TRBV10-1 and TRBJ1-1, with D perhaps TRBD1 (5 bases). This CDR3 contains 16 residues. The germline V gene encodes CDR1 WNHNN and CDR2 SYGVQD (reference sequence). The V end lost 5 bases, the J end lost 0 bases, and 16 bases lay between the germline ends. The CDR3 region is CASSQGPNYMNTEAFF. CDR3 nucleotide sequence: TGCGCCAGCAGTCAGGGCCCCAACTACATGAACACTGAAGCTTTCTTT.

The chain uses TRBV6-5 and TRBJ2-7; weak D call: TRBD1 (5 bases). This CDR3 region has 14 residues. Deletions cut 2 bases from V and 5 bases from J, with 13 bases between. CDR1 and CDR2 from the germline V gene are MNHEY and SVGAGI. The CDR3 loop reads CASSYLGQGNEQYF. CDR3 sequence (DNA): TGTGCCAGCAGTTACCTGGGGCAGGGAAACGAGCAGTACTTC.

The rearrangement uses TRBV5-1 and TRBJ1-5; no definite D call. V lost 4 bases to trimming and J lost 3 bases, with 8 bases between them. Germline CDR1 is SGHRS and CDR2 is YFSETQ. There are 13 residues in the CDR3. CDR3 loop: CASSLNVNQPQHF. The CDR3, as DNA: TGCGCCAGCAGCCTAAACGTCAATCAGCCCCAGCATTTT.

The chain employs TRBV19 and TRBJ2-5; D not resolved. This CDR3 is 12 amino acids long. Germline V CDR1 and CDR2: LNHDA, SQIVND (reference sequence). Trimming took off 6 bases at V and 0 bases at J, with 5 bases between the two ends. CDR3 in amino acids: CASRTDQETQYF. The CDR3 DNA reads TGTGCCAGTAGAACAGACCAAGAGACCCAGTACTTC.

The gene calls are TRBV10-2 and TRBJ2-7; the match to TRBD1 covers 9 bases. CDR1 is WSHSY, CDR2 SAAADI, per germline. There are 15 residues in the CDR3. The V and J ends lost 2 bases and 2 bases, in that order; junction bases with no gene match: 4. The CDR3 loop is CASSERQGVPYEQYF. As DNA, the CDR3 is TGCGCCAGCAGTGAGCGACAGGGGGTCCCCTACGAGCAGTACTTC.

This rearrangement joins TRBV6-5 to TRBJ2-7, with D possibly TRBD2 on 6 matching bases. The CDR3 runs to 16 residues. Germline CDR1 is MNHEY and CDR2 is SVGAGI. Trimming shortened V by 0 bases and J by 0 bases, and 12 bases separated the two germline ends. In DNA form, the CDR3 reads TGTGCCAGCAGTTACTCGTCTGGGGGGATCTCCTACGAGCAGTACTTC. This translates into CASSYSSGGISYEQYF.

V gene TRBV2 combines with J gene TRBJ2-7; possible D gene TRBD1, 5 bases. Trimming stripped 3 bases from V and 2 bases from J, with 14 bases between. CDR1 is SNHLY, CDR2 FYNNEI, per germline. CDR3 size: 15 residues. The CDR3 coding sequence is TGTGCCAGCAGTGATTACAGTCGGACACCCTACGAGCAGTACTTC. Translating it yields CASSDYSRTPYEQYF.

This clone was found once. The CDR3 DNA reads TGTGCCAGCAGTTTATCCGGGACAGGGGGGCTGAACACTGAAGCTTTCTTT. This encodes CASSLSGTGGLNTEAFF. V and J are TRBV28 and TRBJ1-1; TRBD1 aligns across 11 bases. Germline loops: CDR1 MDHEN, CDR2 SYDVKM. V lost 1 base to trimming and J lost 0 bases; unmatched junction nucleotides: 4. This CDR3 spans 17 amino acids. The complete variable domain, with remaining parts taken from reference TRBV28 and TRBJ1-1, reads DVKVTQSSRYLVKRTGEKVFLECVQDMDHENMFWYRQDPGLGLRLIYFSYDVKMKEKGDIPEGYSVSREKKERFSLILESASTNQTSMYLCASSLSGTGGLNTEAFFGQGTRLTVV.

This clone was counted between two and nine times. The chain employs TRBV19 and TRBJ1-5; D is undetermined. V lost 1 base to trimming and J lost 4 bases, with 11 bases between them. From germline, CDR1 is LNHDA and CDR2 SQIVND (reference sequence). The CDR3 runs to 15 residues. In DNA, the CDR3 is TGTGCCAGTAGTATAGGTGGCCGGGAAAATCAGCCCCAGCATTTT. It yields the protein CASSIGGRENQPQHF.

The chain combines TRBV5-1 with TRBJ1-2, with 9 bases that match TRBD1. This CDR3 comprises 14 residues. Germline CDR1 is SGHRS and CDR2 is YFSETQ. The V and J ends lost 5 bases and 3 bases, in that order; junction bases with no gene match: 5. The CDR3 sequence: CASSYRGLDYGYTF. CDR3 bases: TGCGCCAGCAGTTACAGGGGGCTCGACTATGGCTACACCTTC.

J is TRBJ1-6 and V is TRBV7-3; D is perhaps TRBD1 (5 bases). Germline V gene sequence: CDR1 SGHTA, CDR2 FQGTGA. The length of the CDR3 is 16 residues. Trimming left V 2 bases short and J 11 bases short, with 19 bases between. As DNA, the CDR3 is TGTGCCAGCAGCTTACGGTGGCAGGGAGCGGGTGCACCCCTCCACTTT. Amino acid sequence: CASSLRWQGAGAPLHF.

This chain uses TRBV5-1 with TRBJ2-5; 7 bases agree with TRBD1. Germline V gene data show CDR1 as SGHRS and CDR2 as YFSETQ. The V segment lost 4 bases and the J segment 6 bases; nucleotides outside the gene matches: 9. This CDR3 region has 14 residues. The CDR3 protein is CASSLPDRRQTQYF. As DNA, the CDR3 is TGCGCCAGCAGCCTCCCGGACAGGAGGCAGACCCAGTACTTC. The full variable domain, completed using reference TRBV5-1 and TRBJ2-5, is KAGVTQTPRYLIKTRGQQVTLSCSPISGHRSVSWYQQTPGQGLQFLFEYFSETQRNKGNFPGRFSGRQFSNSRSEMNVSTLELGDSALYLCASSLPDRRQTQYFGPGTRLLVL.

Of note for this clone: One end of the junction is discordant with germline, which a read error may explain. V and J are TRBV7-7 and TRBJ2-5, with 7 bases matching TRBD1. Germline V CDR1 and CDR2: SSHAT, FNYEAQ (reference sequence). This CDR3 comprises 16 residues. As DNA, the CDR3 is TGTGCTAGCAGCCCGCGCCGGGACAGCACAAAAGAGACCCAGTACTTC. It is translated as CASSPRRDSTKETQYF.

Notes on this clone: In the same sample, other DNA sequences code for this CDR3. The chain carries TRBV7-9 and TRBJ1-1, with D maybe TRBD1 (6 bases). Trimming took 4 bases from V and 1 from J, leaving 7 bases between them. CDR3 length: 13 residues. The germline V gene encodes CDR1 SEHNR and CDR2 FQNEAQ (reference sequence). The CDR3 bases are TGTGCCAGCAGCTCCAGGGGGAACACTGAAGCTTTCTTT. As protein: CASSSRGNTEAFF.

The rearrangement joins TRBV7-3 to TRBJ2-6, with D perhaps TRBD1 (5 bases). This CDR3 spans 17 amino acids. Between the trimmed V and J ends, which lost 1 base and 2 bases, there was a span of 12 bases. Germline V lookup: CDR1 SGHTA, CDR2 FQGTGA. The CDR3 sequence is CASSLIPSGTGANVLTF. CDR3 nucleotide sequence: TGTGCCAGCAGCTTAATCCCCTCAGGGACTGGGGCCAACGTCCTGACTTTC.

The DNA of the CDR3 is TGTGCCAGCAAACTAGGGAGGGACACTGAAGCTTTCTTT. This encodes CASKLGRDTEAFF. The chain recombines TRBV27 with TRBJ1-1; D is unclear. V lost 7 bases and J lost 3, with 12 bases in between. Per germline, CDR1 MNHEY and CDR2 SMNVEV (reference sequence). This CDR3 has 13 residues.

V usage is TRBV19 and J usage is TRBJ2-1, with 9 bases identical to TRBD2. The CDR3 length is 18 residues. J lost 4 bases, V lost 3 bases, and 13 bases had no gene match. Germline V gene data show CDR1 as LNHDA and CDR2 as SQIVND (reference sequence). CDR3: CASSIMSQRGEIYNEQFF. In nucleotides, the CDR3 is TGTGCCAGTAGTATTATGAGCCAGCGGGGGGAGATTTACAATGAGCAGTTCTTC.

CDR3 amino acids: CASSESNSLGYGYTF. The CDR3 DNA reads TGTGCCAGCAGTGAAAGCAACAGTTTAGGCTATGGCTACACCTTC. The chain couples TRBV2 to TRBJ1-2; unclear D gene. V was cut by 2 bases and J by 4 bases, with 14 bases left in between. Germline V gives CDR1 SNHLY, CDR2 FYNNEI. The length of the CDR3 is 15 residues.